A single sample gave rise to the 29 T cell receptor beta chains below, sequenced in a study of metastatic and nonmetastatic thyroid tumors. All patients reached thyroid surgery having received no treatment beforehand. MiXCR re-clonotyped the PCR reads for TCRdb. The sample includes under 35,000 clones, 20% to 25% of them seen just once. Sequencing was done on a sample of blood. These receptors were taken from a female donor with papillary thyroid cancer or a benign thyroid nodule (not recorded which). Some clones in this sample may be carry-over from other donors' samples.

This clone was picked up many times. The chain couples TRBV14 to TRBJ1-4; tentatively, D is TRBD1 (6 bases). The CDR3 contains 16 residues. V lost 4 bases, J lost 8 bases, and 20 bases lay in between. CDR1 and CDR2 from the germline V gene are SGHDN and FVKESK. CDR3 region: CASSPMVGARWEKLFF. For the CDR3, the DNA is TGTGCCAGCAGCCCTATGGTGGGGGCGCGGTGGGAAAAACTGTTTTTT.

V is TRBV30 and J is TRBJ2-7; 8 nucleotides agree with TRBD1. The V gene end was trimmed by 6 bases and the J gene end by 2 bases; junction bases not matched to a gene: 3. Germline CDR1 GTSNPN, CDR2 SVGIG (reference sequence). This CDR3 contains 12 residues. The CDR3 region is CACGQGPYEQYF. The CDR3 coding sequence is TGTGCCTGTGGACAGGGACCCTACGAGCAGTACTTC.

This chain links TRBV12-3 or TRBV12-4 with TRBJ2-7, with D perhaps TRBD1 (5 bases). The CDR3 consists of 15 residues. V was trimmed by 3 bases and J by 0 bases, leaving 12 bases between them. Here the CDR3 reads CASSFDSRTSYEQYF. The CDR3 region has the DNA TGTGCCAGCAGTTTCGACAGTCGGACCTCCTACGAGCAGTACTTC.

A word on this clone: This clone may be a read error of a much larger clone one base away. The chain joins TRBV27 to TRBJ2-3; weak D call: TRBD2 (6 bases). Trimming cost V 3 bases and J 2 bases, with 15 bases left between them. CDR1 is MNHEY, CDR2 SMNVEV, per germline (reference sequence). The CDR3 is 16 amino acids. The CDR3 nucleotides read TGTGCCAGCAGTTTGGCCAGGGACTTAGTCACAGATACGCAGTATTTT. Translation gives CASSLARDLVTDTQYF.

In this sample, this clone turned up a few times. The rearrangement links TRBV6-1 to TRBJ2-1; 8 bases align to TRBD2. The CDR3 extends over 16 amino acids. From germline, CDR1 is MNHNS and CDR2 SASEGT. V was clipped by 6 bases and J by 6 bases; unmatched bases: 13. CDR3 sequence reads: CASSQVGAGVGNEQFF. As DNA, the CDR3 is TGTGCCAGCAGCCAAGTCGGAGCGGGAGTGGGCAATGAGCAGTTCTTC.

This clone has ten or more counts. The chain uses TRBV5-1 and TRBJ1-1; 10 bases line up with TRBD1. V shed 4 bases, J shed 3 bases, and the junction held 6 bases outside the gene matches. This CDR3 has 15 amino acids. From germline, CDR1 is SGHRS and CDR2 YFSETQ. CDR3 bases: TGCGCCAGCAGCAGGACAGGGGGGTTTGACACTGAAGCTTTCTTT. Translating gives CASSRTGGFDTEAFF.

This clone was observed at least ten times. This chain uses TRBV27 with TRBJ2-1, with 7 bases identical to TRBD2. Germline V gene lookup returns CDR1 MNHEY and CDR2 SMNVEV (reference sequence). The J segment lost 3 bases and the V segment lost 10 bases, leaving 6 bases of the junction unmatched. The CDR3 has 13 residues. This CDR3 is CATGGTGYNEQFF. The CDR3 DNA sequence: TGTGCCACCGGGGGGACCGGCTACAATGAGCAGTTCTTC.

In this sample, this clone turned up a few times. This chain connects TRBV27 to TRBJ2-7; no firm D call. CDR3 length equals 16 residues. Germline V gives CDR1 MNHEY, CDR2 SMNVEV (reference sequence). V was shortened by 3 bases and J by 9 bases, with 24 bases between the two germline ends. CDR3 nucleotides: TGTGCCAGCAGTTTCTCGCCTCCGGGCCGCTCAAGGTGGCAGTACTTC. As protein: CASSFSPPGRSRWQYF.

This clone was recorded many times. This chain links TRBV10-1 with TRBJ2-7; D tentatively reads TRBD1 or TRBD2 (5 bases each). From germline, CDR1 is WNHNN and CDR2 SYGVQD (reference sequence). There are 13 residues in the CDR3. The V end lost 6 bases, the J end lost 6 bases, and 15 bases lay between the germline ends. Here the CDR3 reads CASRGERQSEQYF. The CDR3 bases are TGCGCCAGCAGGGGGGAGAGACAGAGCGAGCAGTACTTC.

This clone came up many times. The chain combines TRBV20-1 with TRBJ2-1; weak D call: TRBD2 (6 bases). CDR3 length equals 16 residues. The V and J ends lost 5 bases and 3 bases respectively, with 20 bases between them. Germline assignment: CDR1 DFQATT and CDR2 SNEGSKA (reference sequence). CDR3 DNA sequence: TGCAGTGCTGGAACAACTTCTAGCGCGTTCTACAATGAGCAGTTCTTC. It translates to CSAGTTSSAFYNEQFF.

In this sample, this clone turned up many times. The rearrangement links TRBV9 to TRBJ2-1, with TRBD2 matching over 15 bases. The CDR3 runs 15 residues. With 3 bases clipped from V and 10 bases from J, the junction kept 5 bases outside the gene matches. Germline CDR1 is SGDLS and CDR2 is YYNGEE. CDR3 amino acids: CASSERTSGRAEQFF. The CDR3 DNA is TGTGCCAGCAGCGAAAGGACTAGCGGGAGGGCCGAGCAGTTCTTC.

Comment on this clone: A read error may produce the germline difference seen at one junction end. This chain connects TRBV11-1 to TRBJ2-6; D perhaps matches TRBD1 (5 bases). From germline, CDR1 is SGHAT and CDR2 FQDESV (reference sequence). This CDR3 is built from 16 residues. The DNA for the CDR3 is TGTGCCAGCAGCTCTAGACAGTCTCTTGGGACCAACGTCCTGACTTTC. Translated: CASSSRQSLGTNVLTF.

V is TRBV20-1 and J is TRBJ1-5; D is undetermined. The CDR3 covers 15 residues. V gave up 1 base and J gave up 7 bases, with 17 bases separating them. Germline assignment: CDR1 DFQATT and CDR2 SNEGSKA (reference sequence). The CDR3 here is CSARARGLVRQPQHF. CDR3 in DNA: TGCAGTGCTAGAGCTCGGGGTTTGGTAAGGCAGCCCCAGCATTTT.

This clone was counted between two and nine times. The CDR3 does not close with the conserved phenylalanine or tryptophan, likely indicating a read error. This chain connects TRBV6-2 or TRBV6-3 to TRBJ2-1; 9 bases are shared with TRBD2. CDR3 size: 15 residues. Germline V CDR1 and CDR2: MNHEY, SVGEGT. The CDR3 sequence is CASRASAGGYNVQFL. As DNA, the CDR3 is TGTGCCAGCAGGGCCTCAGCGGGAGGCTACAATGTGCAGTTCCTC.

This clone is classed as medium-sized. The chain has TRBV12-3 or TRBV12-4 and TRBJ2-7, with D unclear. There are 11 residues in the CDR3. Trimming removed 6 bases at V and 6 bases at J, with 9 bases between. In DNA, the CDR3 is TGTGCCAGCAGGGCTAGGTCCGAGCAGTACTTC. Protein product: CASRARSEQYF.

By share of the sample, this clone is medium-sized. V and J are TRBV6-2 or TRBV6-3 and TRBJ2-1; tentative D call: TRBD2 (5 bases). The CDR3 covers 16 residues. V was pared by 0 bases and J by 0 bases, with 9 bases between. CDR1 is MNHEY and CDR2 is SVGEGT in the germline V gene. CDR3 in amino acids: CASSYSRRSSYNEQFF. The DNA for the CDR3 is TGTGCCAGCAGTTACTCCCGGAGGAGCTCCTACAATGAGCAGTTCTTC.

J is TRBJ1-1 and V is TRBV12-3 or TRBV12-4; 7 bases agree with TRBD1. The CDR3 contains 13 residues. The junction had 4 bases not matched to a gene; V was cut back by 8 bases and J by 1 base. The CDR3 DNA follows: TGTGCCAGCCTCGGACAGGCGAACACTGAAGCTTTCTTT. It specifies CASLGQANTEAFF.

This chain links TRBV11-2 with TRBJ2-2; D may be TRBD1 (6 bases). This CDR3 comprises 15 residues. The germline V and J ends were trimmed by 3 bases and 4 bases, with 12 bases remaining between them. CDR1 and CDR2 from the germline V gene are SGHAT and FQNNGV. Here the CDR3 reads CASSFGGEGTGELFF. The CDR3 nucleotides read TGTGCCAGCAGCTTTGGGGGCGAGGGCACCGGGGAGCTGTTTTTT.

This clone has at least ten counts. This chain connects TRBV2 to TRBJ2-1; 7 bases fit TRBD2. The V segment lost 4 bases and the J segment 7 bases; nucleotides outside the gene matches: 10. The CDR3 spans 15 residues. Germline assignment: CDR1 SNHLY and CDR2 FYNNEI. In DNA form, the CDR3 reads TGTGCCAGCAGTGGGGGGACTACCAGTGTGAATGAGCAGTTCTTC. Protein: CASSGGTTSVNEQFF.

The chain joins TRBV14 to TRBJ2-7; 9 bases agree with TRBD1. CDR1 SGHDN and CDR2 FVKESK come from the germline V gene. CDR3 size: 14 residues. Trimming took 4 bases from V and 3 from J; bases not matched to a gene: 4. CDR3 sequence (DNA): TGTGCCAGCAGCCGACAGGGGGGTTACTACGAGCAGTACTTC. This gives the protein CASSRQGGYYEQYF. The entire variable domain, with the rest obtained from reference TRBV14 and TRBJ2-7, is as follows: EAGVTQFPSHSVIEKGQTVTLRCDPISGHDNLYWYRRVMGKEIKFLLHFVKESKQDESGMPNNRFLAERTGGTYSTLKVQPAELEDSGVYFCASSRQGGYYEQYFGPGTRLTVT.

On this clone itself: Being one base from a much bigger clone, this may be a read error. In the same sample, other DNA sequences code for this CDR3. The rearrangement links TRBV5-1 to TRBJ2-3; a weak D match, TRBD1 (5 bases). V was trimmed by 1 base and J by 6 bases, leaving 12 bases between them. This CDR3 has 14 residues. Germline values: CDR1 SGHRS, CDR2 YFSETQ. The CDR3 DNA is TGCGCCAGCAGCTTGACTCGATCAGGGGATACGCAGTATTTT. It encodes CASSLTRSGDTQYF.

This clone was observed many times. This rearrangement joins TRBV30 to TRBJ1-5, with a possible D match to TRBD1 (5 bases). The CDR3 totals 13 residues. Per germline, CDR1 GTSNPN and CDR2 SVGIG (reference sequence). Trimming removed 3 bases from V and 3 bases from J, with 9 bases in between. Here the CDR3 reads CAWSAGSNQPQHF. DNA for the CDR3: TGTGCCTGGAGCGCAGGGTCCAATCAGCCCCAGCATTTT. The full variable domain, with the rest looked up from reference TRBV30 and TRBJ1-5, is SQTIHQWPATLVQPVGSPLSLECTVEGTSNPNLYWYRQAAGRGLQLLFYSVGIGQISSEVPQNLSASRPQDRQFILSSKKLLLSDSGFYLCAWSAGSNQPQHFGDGTRLSIL.

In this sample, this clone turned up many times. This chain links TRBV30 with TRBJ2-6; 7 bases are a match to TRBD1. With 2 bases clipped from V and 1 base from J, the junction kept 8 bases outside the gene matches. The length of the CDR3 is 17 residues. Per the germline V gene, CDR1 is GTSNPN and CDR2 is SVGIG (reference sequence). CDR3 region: CAWSQGTAYSGANVLTF. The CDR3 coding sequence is TGTGCCTGGAGTCAAGGGACAGCGTATTCTGGGGCCAACGTCCTGACTTTC.

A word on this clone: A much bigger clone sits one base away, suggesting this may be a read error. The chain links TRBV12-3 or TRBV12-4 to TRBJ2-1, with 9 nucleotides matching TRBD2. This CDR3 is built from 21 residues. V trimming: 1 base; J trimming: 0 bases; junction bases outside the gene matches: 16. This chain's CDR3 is CASSLDDRFRLAGSSYNEQFF. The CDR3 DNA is TGTGCCAGCAGTTTAGATGATAGATTCCGGCTAGCGGGAAGCTCCTACAATGAGCAGTTCTTC.

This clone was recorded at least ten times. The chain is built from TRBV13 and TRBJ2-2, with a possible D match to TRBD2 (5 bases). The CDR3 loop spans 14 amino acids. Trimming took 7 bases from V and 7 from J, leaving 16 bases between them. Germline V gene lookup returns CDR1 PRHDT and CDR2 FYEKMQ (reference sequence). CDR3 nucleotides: TGTGCCAGCAAAGATAGCGTTGTTGGCGGGGAGCTGTTTTTT. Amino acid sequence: CASKDSVVGGELFF.

The CDR3 region is CASSRDRSTDTQYF. For the CDR3, the DNA is TGTGCCAGCAGTAGGGACAGAAGCACAGATACGCAGTATTTT. The rearrangement uses TRBV6-1 and TRBJ2-3; 7 bases align to TRBD1. The CDR3 runs to 14 residues. The germline CDR1 and CDR2 sequences are MNHNS and SASEGT. The V gene end was trimmed by 5 bases and the J gene end by 0 bases; junction bases not matched to a gene: 2.

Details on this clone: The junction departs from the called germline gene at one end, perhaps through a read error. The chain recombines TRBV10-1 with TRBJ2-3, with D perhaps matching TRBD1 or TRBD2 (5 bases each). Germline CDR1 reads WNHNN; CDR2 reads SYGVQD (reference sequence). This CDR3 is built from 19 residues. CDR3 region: CASSESKGRGRFSTDAQYF. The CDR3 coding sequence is TGCGCCAGCAGTGAGTCTAAAGGCCGGGGCAGGTTCAGCACAGATGCGCAGTATTTT.

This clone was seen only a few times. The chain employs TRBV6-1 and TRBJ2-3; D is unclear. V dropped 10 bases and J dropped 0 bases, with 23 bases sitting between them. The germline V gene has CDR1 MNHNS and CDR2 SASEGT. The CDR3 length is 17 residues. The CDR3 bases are TGTGCCATCAGCCACACTGGACCGATGCAAAGCACAGATACGCAGTATTTT. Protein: CAISHTGPMQSTDTQYF.

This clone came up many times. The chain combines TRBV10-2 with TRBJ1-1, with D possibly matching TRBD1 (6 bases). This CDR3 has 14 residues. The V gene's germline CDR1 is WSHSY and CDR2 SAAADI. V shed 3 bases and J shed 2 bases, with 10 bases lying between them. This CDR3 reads CASSDRGKNTEAFF. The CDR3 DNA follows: TGCGCCAGCAGTGATAGGGGGAAAAACACTGAAGCTTTCTTT.